This record concerns one T cell receptor beta chain sequence. The V segment lost 6 bases and the J segment 4 bases; nucleotides outside the gene matches: 5. CDR3 size: 15 residues. The data are from a study of blood T cell repertoires in COVID-19. Study-wide background: Italy, Spain and the United States were the sources of the convalescent and acute COVID-19 samples. T cells, B-cell-depleted T cells, or PBMCs supplied cDNA or gDNA.

Methods used by the authors: The assay estimated nucleated cells by amplifying reference gene primers. Generated by immunoSEQ multiplex PCR, the TCRdb table keeps only in-frame clones and is missing some. That table gives V, J and clone size, and the DNA gave D and trimming. The table includes roughly 73,000 clones, roughly 84% detected once. Sequencing was performed on peripheral blood. The chain combines TRBV23-1 with TRBJ2-1; 11 bases map to TRBD1. TRBV23-1 qualifies as an ORF whose function is uncertain. This TCR was recovered from a man aged 65 to 85 with active or convalescent COVID-19. The CDR3: CASRDRGPLYNEQFF. The CDR3 bases are TGCGCCAGCAGGGACAGGGGGCCCTTATACAATGAGCAGTTCTTC.